Shown below are 32 T cell receptor beta chains from a single sample sequenced in a study of cytomegalovirus exposure and HLA in healthy donors. The PCR was carried out with 60 Vbeta primers and 13 Jbeta primers. Using immunoSEQ multiplex PCR, the repertoire was profiled, and TCRdb retains in-frame clones only, with some absent. The data contain 130,000 to 150,000 clones, 75% to 85% of them seen just once; the ten biggest clones take up 4.5%. Sample: PBMCs. The source of these receptors is a middle-aged man in good health and CMV-seronegative.

CDR3 protein: CASSLSGVGELFF. CDR3 DNA: TGTGCCAGCAGCTTAAGCGGGGTCGGGGAGCTGTTTTTT. The chain carries TRBV7-3 and TRBJ2-2; D is possibly TRBD2 (6 bases). The ends were cut back, 1 base at V and 7 bases at J, with 7 bases in the middle. This CDR3 has 13 amino acids. CDR1 SGHTA and CDR2 FQGTGA come from the germline V gene.

The chain is built from TRBV5-1 and TRBJ1-2; D not certain. Germline V gene lookup returns CDR1 SGHRS and CDR2 YFSETQ. The germline V and J ends were trimmed by 0 bases and 8 bases, with 8 bases remaining between them. The CDR3 contains 12 residues. The CDR3 region is CASSLEFRGYTF. The DNA for the CDR3 is TGCGCCAGCAGCTTGGAATTCCGGGGCTACACCTTC.

The chain is built from TRBV6-5 and TRBJ1-6; possible D gene TRBD1, 5 bases. The CDR3 extends over 15 amino acids. Germline CDR1 reads MNHEY; CDR2 reads SVGAGI. Trimming removed 0 bases at V and 6 bases at J, with 9 bases between. CDR3: CASSYSGQFNSPLHF. CDR3 in DNA: TGTGCCAGCAGTTACTCGGGGCAGTTTAATTCACCCCTCCACTTT.

This chain links TRBV7-8 with TRBJ1-4; TRBD1 agrees at 9 bases. V lost 5 bases to trimming and J lost 4 bases; unmatched junction nucleotides: 5. The CDR3 runs to 15 residues. The germline CDR1 and CDR2 sequences are SGHVS and FQNEAQ. In DNA, the CDR3 is TGTGCCAGCAGCGGCCGGGACAGGGATAATGAAAAACTGTTTTTT. Translating gives CASSGRDRDNEKLFF.

The chain uses TRBV11-3 and TRBJ2-3; 9 bases fit TRBD2. Per germline, CDR1 SGHNT and CDR2 YENEEA. The CDR3 runs 17 residues. The trim removed 5 bases at V and 2 bases at J, leaving 11 bases unmatched. The CDR3 loop reads CASSLRLTSGSTDTQYF. Here the CDR3 DNA reads TGTGCCAGCAGCCTCCGTTTGACTAGCGGATCCACAGATACGCAGTATTTT.

The chain links TRBV11-2 to TRBJ1-1; D perhaps matches TRBD1 (6 bases). Trimming took 4 bases from V and 4 from J, leaving 16 bases between them. The CDR3 sequence is 15 residues long. The germline CDR1 and CDR2 sequences are SGHAT and FQNNGV. CDR3 protein: CASSSPEGEGTEAFF. The DNA for the CDR3 is TGTGCCAGCAGCTCCCCCGAGGGGGAGGGCACTGAAGCTTTCTTT.

This chain joins TRBV9 and TRBJ2-7; D may be TRBD2 (6 bases). Between the trimmed V and J ends, which lost 0 bases and 1 base, there was a span of 8 bases. Per the germline V gene, CDR1 is SGDLS and CDR2 is YYNGEE. The CDR3 covers 14 residues. CDR3 DNA: TGTGCCAGCAGCGTAGTTGGGGGGTCCTACGAGCAGTACTTC. Encoded protein: CASSVVGGSYEQYF.

In its sample, this clone was seen a few times. This chain connects TRBV4-2 to TRBJ2-7; the D gene is possibly TRBD2 (6 bases). Germline CDR1 and CDR2: LGHNA and YNFKEQ. V lost 3 bases to trimming and J lost 4 bases, with 10 bases between them. There are 13 residues in the CDR3. As DNA, the CDR3 is TGTGCCAGCAGCCAGGAGGGGAAATACGAGCAGTACTTC. This codes for CASSQEGKYEQYF.

Note on this clone: Other DNA sequences in the sample encode the same CDR3. The chain joins TRBV4-3 to TRBJ2-7; D possibly corresponds to TRBD2 (5 bases). The CDR3 loop spans 16 amino acids. Germline-derived CDR1 and CDR2 are LGHNA and YSLEER. V shed 0 bases and J shed 2 bases, with 14 bases lying between them. The CDR3 bases are TGCGCCAGCAGCCAAGATCATCTGCGAGGGACCTACGAGCAGTACTTC. It specifies CASSQDHLRGTYEQYF.

This clone was observed once. CDR3 sequence (DNA): TGTGCCAGCAGCCTTCTAGCGGGGGTTCCGGAGACCCAGTACTTC. Its protein product is CASSLLAGVPETQYF. The J gene is TRBJ2-5, the V gene TRBV21-1; the table's TRBD2 call for D was not verified on the DNA. TRBV21-1 is classified as a pseudogene. There are 15 residues in the CDR3.

J is TRBJ2-5 and V is TRBV25-1, with TRBD2 matching over 13 bases. Germline-derived CDR1 and CDR2 are MGHDK and SYGVNS. This CDR3 has 17 residues. Trimming cost V 1 base and J 4 bases; bases outside gene matches: 6. The CDR3 protein is CASSESLGLAGVETQYF. In nucleotides, the CDR3 is TGTGCCAGCAGTGAATCCCTCGGACTAGCGGGGGTAGAGACCCAGTACTTC. The whole variable domain, remainder taken from reference TRBV25-1 and TRBJ2-5, is EADIYQTPRYLVIGTGKKITLECSQTMGHDKMYWYQQDPGMELHLIHYSYGVNSTEKGDLSSESTVSRIRTEHFPLTLESARPSHTSQYLCASSESLGLAGVETQYFGPGTRLLVL.

There are a few counts of this clone. The genes are TRBV12-1 and TRBJ2-5; the D segment call TRBD2 is taken from the table without a DNA check. TRBV12-1 is termed a pseudogene. The CDR3 loop spans 15 amino acids. CDR3 sequence (DNA): TGTGCCAGCAGCTTAGCGGGGGTAGGCCGGGAGACCCAGTACTTC. It is translated as CASSLAGVGRETQYF.

Notes on this clone: Other DNA sequences in the same sample also yield this CDR3. The chain uses TRBV7-9 and TRBJ1-1; a possible D gene is TRBD1 (5 bases). The CDR3 sequence is 13 residues long. CDR1 and CDR2 (germline): SEHNR, FQNEAQ (reference sequence). V dropped 2 bases and J dropped 1 base, with 5 bases sitting between them. The CDR3 reads CASSLQGNTEAFF. In nucleotides, the CDR3 is TGTGCCAGCAGCTTACAGGGGAACACTGAAGCTTTCTTT.

The chain couples TRBV29-1 to TRBJ1-2; 7 bases map to TRBD1. This CDR3 has 15 amino acids. Germline lookup yields CDR1 SQVTM and CDR2 ANQGSEA. V was pared by 0 bases and J by 4 bases, with 8 bases of the junction left unmatched. CDR3 amino acids: CSVEDPDRAPYGYTF. The CDR3 DNA sequence: TGCAGCGTTGAAGACCCTGACAGGGCCCCCTATGGCTACACCTTC.

The chain recombines TRBV7-2 with TRBJ1-1; D is unclear. CDR1 and CDR2 (germline): SGHTA, FQGNSA. Trimming stripped 1 base from V and 0 bases from J, with 12 bases between. This CDR3 is 16 amino acids long. CDR3 DNA: TGTGCCAGCAGCTTAGGTCCGGGGTCCATGAACACTGAAGCTTTCTTT. Amino acid sequence: CASSLGPGSMNTEAFF.

This clone showed up just once. The CDR3 DNA sequence: TGTGCCAGCAGCTTGGGGGGCGGTAACTCTGGAAACACCATATATTTT. It encodes CASSLGGGNSGNTIYF. This chain links TRBV5-4 with TRBJ1-3, with D perhaps TRBD1 (5 bases). CDR3 size: 16 residues. From germline, CDR1 is SGHNT and CDR2 YYREEE (reference sequence). Trimming took off 0 bases at V and 0 bases at J, with 10 bases between the two ends.

The chain uses TRBV7-2 and TRBJ1-1; D uncertain. There are 15 residues in the CDR3. Germline V gives CDR1 SGHTA, CDR2 FQGNSA. V gave up 5 bases and J gave up 5 bases, with 18 bases separating them. The CDR3 sequence: CASSLALGGQTEAFF. CDR3 DNA sequence: TGTGCCAGCAGCCTCGCCTTAGGAGGGCAGACTGAAGCTTTCTTT.

The rearrangement uses TRBV7-2 and TRBJ2-7, with TRBD1 identical over 8 bases. Losses at the gene ends were 6 bases for V and 2 bases for J; bases not matched to a gene: 6. From germline, CDR1 is SGHTA and CDR2 FQGNSA. The CDR3 sequence is 14 residues long. The CDR3 DNA reads as TGTGCCAGCAGTCGGCTACAGGGGGCCTACGAGCAGTACTTC. Its translation: CASSRLQGAYEQYF.

The gene calls are TRBV10-3 and TRBJ1-3, with D hard to call. The CDR3 loop spans 15 amino acids. The germline CDR1 and CDR2 sequences are ENHRY and SYGVKD. The V gene lost 6 bases and the J gene lost 0 bases, with 12 bases spanning the gap. The CDR3 here is CAIRKEGSSGNTIYF. CDR3 nucleotides: TGTGCCATCAGAAAGGAGGGAAGCTCTGGAAACACCATATATTTT.

V is TRBV6-1 and J is TRBJ2-1; D perhaps matches TRBD1 (5 bases). V was trimmed by 7 bases and J by 6 bases, leaving 13 bases between them. Germline V gene sequence: CDR1 MNHNS, CDR2 SASEGT. The length of the CDR3 is 13 residues. CDR3 sequence: CASTHQGFNEQFF. As DNA, the CDR3 is TGTGCCAGCACGCACCAGGGTTTCAATGAGCAGTTCTTC.

The rearrangement uses TRBV7-9 and TRBJ2-7; 8 nucleotides line up with TRBD1. The V and J ends lost 1 base and 6 bases, in that order; junction bases with no gene match: 5. CDR3 length: 14 amino acids. The V gene's germline CDR1 is SEHNR and CDR2 FQNEAQ (reference sequence). CDR3 nucleotides: TGTGCCAGCAGCTTAGGGAGGACAGGGATCGAGCAGTACTTC. It is translated as CASSLGRTGIEQYF.

This clone was found a few times. This chain connects TRBV6-4 to TRBJ1-2; the D gene is possibly TRBD1 (5 bases). The CDR3 is 13 amino acids. Trimming took 0 bases from V and 7 from J, leaving 9 bases between them. The germline V gene encodes CDR1 MRHNA and CDR2 SNTAGT. The CDR3 loop reads CASSDSQGRGYTF. In DNA, the CDR3 is TGTGCCAGCAGTGACTCCCAGGGCCGTGGCTACACCTTC.

The J gene is TRBJ2-7, the V gene TRBV5-1; 8 bases are a match to TRBD1. CDR1 and CDR2 (germline): SGHRS, YFSETQ. The length of the CDR3 is 13 residues. V lost 5 bases and J lost 6; bases outside the gene matches: 7. The CDR3 sequence: CASRLDRVFEQYF. Written as DNA, the CDR3 is TGCGCCAGCAGGCTGGACAGGGTGTTCGAGCAGTACTTC.

The chain combines TRBV30 with TRBJ2-4; 7 nucleotides line up with TRBD1. The CDR3 length is 13 residues. Germline V gene lookup returns CDR1 GTSNPN and CDR2 SVGIG (reference sequence). Germline trimming cut 2 bases from V and 5 bases from J; bases unmatched to any gene: 3. This CDR3 is CAWSSTGENIQYF. Here the CDR3 DNA reads TGTGCCTGGAGTTCCACAGGGGAAAACATTCAGTACTTC.

This clone was seen more than once but under ten times. This rearrangement joins TRBV11-3 to TRBJ2-2; perhaps TRBD1 as D (5 bases). Germline V gene data show CDR1 as SGHNT and CDR2 as YENEEA. V dropped 6 bases and J dropped 0 bases, with 8 bases sitting between them. The CDR3 runs to 14 residues. The CDR3 sequence: CASRSTANTGELFF. DNA of the CDR3: TGTGCCAGCAGATCGACAGCGAACACCGGGGAGCTGTTTTTT.

The gene calls are TRBV10-1 and TRBJ2-2, with D uncertain. V was cut by 9 bases and J by 0 bases, with 11 bases left in between. Germline V gene data show CDR1 as WNHNN and CDR2 as SYGVQD (reference sequence). This CDR3 is 14 amino acids long. The CDR3 region has the DNA TGCGCCAGTAGTACAGTCGCGAACACCGGGGAGCTGTTTTTT. It is translated as CASSTVANTGELFF.

The chain uses TRBV15 and TRBJ2-7, with 9 positions matching TRBD1. Germline V gene sequence: CDR1 LNHNV, CDR2 YYDKDF (reference sequence). V shed 2 bases, J shed 4 bases, and the junction held 6 bases outside the gene matches. There are 15 residues in the CDR3. The CDR3 DNA reads as TGTGCCACCAGCAGACTCCCGGGACAGGGATACGAGCAGTACTTC. This gives the protein CATSRLPGQGYEQYF. The full variable domain, rest sourced from reference TRBV15 and TRBJ2-7, is DAMVIQNPRYQVTQFGKPVTLSCSQTLNHNVMYWYQQKSSQAPKLLFHYYDKDFNNEADTPDNFQSRRPNTSFCFLDIRSPGLGDTAMYLCATSRLPGQGYEQYFGPGTRLTVT.

The chain joins TRBV19 to TRBJ1-2, with D unresolved. V was clipped by 5 bases and J by 4 bases, with 14 bases between them. The CDR3 consists of 14 residues. Germline CDR1 and CDR2: LNHDA and SQIVND (reference sequence). The CDR3 loop reads CASSREGGSYGYTF. DNA for the CDR3: TGTGCCAGTAGTCGCGAAGGAGGGTCCTATGGCTACACCTTC. The full variable domain, rest sourced from reference TRBV19 and TRBJ1-2, is DGGITQSPKYLFRKEGQNVTLSCEQNLNHDAMYWYRQDPGQGLRLIYYSQIVNDFQKGDIAEGYSVSREKKESFPLTVTSAQKNPTAFYLCASSREGGSYGYTFGSGTRLTVV.

The chain uses TRBV5-1 and TRBJ1-4; 9 bases fit TRBD1. The CDR3 is 14 residues long. CDR1 is SGHRS and CDR2 is YFSETQ in the germline V gene. J gave up 4 bases and V 4 bases, and 2 bases lay outside the gene matches. CDR3 protein: CASSAGQGNEKLFF. Written as DNA, the CDR3 is TGCGCCAGCAGCGCGGGACAGGGTAATGAAAAACTGTTTTTT.

The count of this clone is one. The V gene is TRBV7-9, the J gene TRBJ1-1, with D tentatively TRBD1 (5 bases). The ends were cut back, 5 bases at V and 7 bases at J, with 14 bases in the middle. Germline CDR1 and CDR2: SEHNR and FQNEAQ (reference sequence). The CDR3 runs 13 residues. For the CDR3, the DNA is TGTGCCAGCAGCACCGATGGTCAGGGTGAAGCTTTCTTT. It encodes CASSTDGQGEAFF. The entire variable domain, with the rest obtained from reference TRBV7-9 and TRBJ1-1, is as follows: DTGVSQNPRHKITKRGQNVTFRCDPISEHNRLYWYRQTLGQGPEFLTYFQNEAQLEKSRLLSDRFSAERPKGSFSTLEIQRTEQGDSAMYLCASSTDGQGEAFFGQGTRLTVV.

V gene TRBV21-1 combines with J gene TRBJ2-2; TRBD1, the D gene given by the table, was not confirmed from the DNA. TRBV21-1 is classified as a pseudogene. This CDR3 has 15 residues. In DNA, the CDR3 is TGTGCCAGCAGCCGGGACAGGGGGGTCACCGGGGAGCTGTTTTTT. This sequence encodes CASSRDRGVTGELFF.

This clone appeared a single time. J is TRBJ1-3 and V is TRBV7-2; D ambiguous. V lost 0 bases to trimming and J lost 2 bases, with 8 bases between them. This CDR3 has 15 amino acids. Germline CDR1 is SGHTA and CDR2 is FQGNSA. The CDR3 is CASSLASRTGNTIYF. CDR3 DNA sequence: TGTGCCAGCAGCTTAGCTTCGCGGACTGGAAACACCATATATTTT.